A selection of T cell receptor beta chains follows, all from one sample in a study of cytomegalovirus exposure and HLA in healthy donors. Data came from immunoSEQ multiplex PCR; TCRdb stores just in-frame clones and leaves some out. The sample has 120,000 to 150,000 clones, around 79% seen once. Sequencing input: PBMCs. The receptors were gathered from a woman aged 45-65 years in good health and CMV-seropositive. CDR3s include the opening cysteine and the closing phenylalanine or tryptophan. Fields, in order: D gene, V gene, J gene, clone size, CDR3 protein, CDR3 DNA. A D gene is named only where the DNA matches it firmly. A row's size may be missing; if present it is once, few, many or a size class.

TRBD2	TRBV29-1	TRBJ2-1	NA	CSVEGGGSYNEQFF	TGCAGCGTTGAAGGGGGGGGATCCTACAATGAGCAGTTCTTC
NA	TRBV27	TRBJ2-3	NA	CASRTDGNTDTQYF	TGTGCCAGCAGAACGGACGGGAACACAGATACGCAGTATTTT
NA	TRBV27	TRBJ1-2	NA	CASSPITETESGYTF	TGTGCCAGCAGTCCGATTACCGAAACGGAGTCTGGCTACACCTTC
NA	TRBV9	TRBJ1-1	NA	CASTRSMGHGMNTEAFF	TGTGCCAGCACCCGTAGTATGGGACACGGGATGAACACTGAAGCTTTCTTT
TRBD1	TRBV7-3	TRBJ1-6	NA	CASSPGQVNSPLHF	TGTGCCAGCAGCCCCGGACAGGTAAATTCACCCCTCCACTTT
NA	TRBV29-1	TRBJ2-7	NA	CSVEHRRGLFYEQYF	TGCAGCGTTGAACATCGGAGGGGGCTTTTCTACGAGCAGTACTTC
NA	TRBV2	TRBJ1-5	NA	CASSDSSGGLSNQPQHF	TGTGCCAGCAGTGATTCTTCGGGAGGTCTTAGCAATCAGCCCCAGCATTTT
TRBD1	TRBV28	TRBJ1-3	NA	CASSSQGQGYGNTIYF	TGTGCCAGCAGTTCGCAGGGACAGGGGTACGGGAACACCATATATTTT
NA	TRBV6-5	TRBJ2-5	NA	CASSFGRSETQYF	TGTGCCAGCAGCTTTGGCCGTTCGGAGACCCAGTACTTC
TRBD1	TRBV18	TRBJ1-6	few	CASSPLGTGQGSPLHF	TGTGCCAGCTCACCCCTCGGGACAGGACAGGGTTCACCCCTCCACTTT
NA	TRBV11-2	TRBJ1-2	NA	CASSLDLAGVGGYTF	TGTGCCAGCAGCTTAGATCTGGCAGGGGTTGGTGGCTACACCTTC
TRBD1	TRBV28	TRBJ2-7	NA	CASSSLKDRGIIYEQYF	TGTGCCAGCAGTTCGCTGAAGGACAGGGGGATAATCTACGAGCAGTACTTC
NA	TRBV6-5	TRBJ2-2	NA	CASSRGRGTGELFF	TGTGCCAGCAGTAGAGGGCGCGGCACCGGGGAGCTGTTTTTT
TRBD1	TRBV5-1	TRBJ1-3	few	CASSLDRGPGNTIYF	TGCGCCAGCAGCTTGGACAGGGGGCCGGGAAACACCATATATTTT
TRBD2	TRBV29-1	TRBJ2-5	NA	CSVELRLALAGVEETQYF	TGCAGCGTTGAACTCCGTTTGGCACTAGCGGGGGTAGAAGAGACCCAGTACTTC
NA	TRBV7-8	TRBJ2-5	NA	CASSGTGFQETQYF	TGTGCCAGCAGTGGAACAGGGTTTCAAGAGACCCAGTACTTC
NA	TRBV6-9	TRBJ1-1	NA	CASSRPTLSEAFF	TGTGCCAGCTCCCGTCCTACCTTGTCTGAAGCTTTCTTT
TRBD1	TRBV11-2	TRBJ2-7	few	CASSPMTGQYEQYF	TGTGCCAGCAGCCCGATGACAGGGCAATACGAGCAGTACTTC
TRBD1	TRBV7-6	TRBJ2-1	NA	CASSLSGTGPNEQFF	TGTGCCAGCAGCCTATCCGGGACAGGGCCCAATGAGCAGTTCTTC
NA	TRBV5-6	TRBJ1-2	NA	CASSSGKGTSFYGYTF	TGTGCCAGCAGCTCGGGAAAAGGGACAAGCTTCTATGGCTACACCTTC
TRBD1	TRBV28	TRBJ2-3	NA	CASRGRDRGPDTQYF	TGTGCCAGCAGGGGCCGGGACAGGGGGCCAGATACGCAGTATTTT
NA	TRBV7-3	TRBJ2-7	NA	CASRPGSYEQYF	TGTGCCAGCAGGCCAGGGTCCTACGAGCAGTACTTC
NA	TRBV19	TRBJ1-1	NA	CASLDRGDTEAFF	TGTGCCAGTCTCGACCGGGGGGACACTGAAGCTTTCTTT